This T cell receptor beta chain was retrieved from a study of T cells in Graves' hyperthyroidism and ophthalmopathy. This clonotype was observed many times. V was cut by 8 bases and J by 7 bases, with 18 bases left in between. This CDR3 comprises 14 residues. The V gene's germline CDR1 is SNHLY and CDR2 FYNNEI. The source material, RNA transcripts, was used to amplify TCR beta CDR3 regions. TCR CDR3 regions were first amplified by RT-PCR with HTBI primers. Each CDR3 protein gets one entry after TCRdb re-called the multiplex PCR reads with MiXCR. The sample contains 730,000 or so distinct CDR3 sequences, roughly 20% of which appear only once.

J is TRBJ1-5 and V is TRBV2; no clear D. The receptor was derived from a woman in her 50s with Graves' hyperthyroidism that later progressed to Graves' ophthalmopathy. The sequencing sample was made of blood. The CDR3 DNA reads TGTGCCAGCGAAAGACGGCGGGTGGACCAGCCCCAGCATTTT. Translating gives CASERRRVDQPQHF.